This T cell receptor (beta chain) appears in the sequencing data of a study of cytomegalovirus exposure and HLA in healthy donors. About the research overall: Unique TCRs from HLA-typed donors, 70 million to 100 million of them, were held in an early data release. Broader study findings: The study flagged some 180 TCR beta chains as cytomegalovirus-associated. 87-base-pair reads could not separate some V segments, including TRBV6-2 and TRBV6-3. After further analysis at a later stage, some 15,000 TCR beta sequences were associated with HLA alleles at 0.05 false discovery rate.

By share, this clone ranks as medium-sized. Its target is not known. PCR amplification relied on 60 Vbeta primers (plus 13 Jbeta primers). Sequencing used immunoSEQ multiplex PCR; TCRdb keeps in-frame clones, though not all of them. The sample lists about 190,000 clones, about 86% occurring once. The V end lost 1 base, the J end lost 7 bases, and 17 bases lay between the germline ends. The CDR3 has 16 amino acids. Per the germline V gene, CDR1 is MDHEN and CDR2 is SYDVKM. Sequenced sample: PBMCs. This sequence was found in a man aged 40-55 years in good health and CMV-seropositive. The chain employs TRBV28 and TRBJ2-1; TRBD2 is a possible D gene (6 bases). CDR3 bases: TGTGCCAGCAGTTTATACGGTAGCATGGAGGGGAATGAGCAGTTCTTC. This sequence encodes CASSLYGSMEGNEQFF.